These 14 T cell receptor beta chains originate from one sample sequenced in a study of T cells expressing NK-cell markers. TCRdb reprocessed the 5' RACE reads, with one entry per CDR3 protein and no DNA. The table lists roughly 420,000 distinct CDR3 sequences. The material sequenced was blood T cells: a sorted CD56 or NKG2C T cell subset, CD4+ or CD8+ T cells, or bulk PBMC T cells (not recorded which). These receptors all come from a woman between 18 and 69 years old in good health.

The chain is built from TRBV25-1 and TRBJ2-2; TCRdb's D gene call, TRBD1, goes unchecked for lack of DNA. The CDR3 sequence is 15 residues long. Germline CDR1 MGHDK, CDR2 SYGVNS. CDR3 region: CASSTGQMNTGELFF.

The chain couples TRBV20-1 to TRBJ1-2; TCRdb names TRBD1, which stays unverified in the absence of DNA. Germline loops: CDR1 DFQATT, CDR2 SNEGSKA (reference sequence). The CDR3 runs to 12 residues. CDR3 sequence reads: CSASQGARGYTF.

The chain is built from TRBV7-2 and TRBJ1-2; with no DNA, the TCRdb D assignment of TRBD1 cannot be verified. This CDR3 has 16 amino acids. CDR1 SGHTA and CDR2 FQGNSA come from the germline V gene. CDR3 amino acids: CASSSGLNPGNYGYTF.

The chain is built from TRBV18 and TRBJ2-7. This CDR3 is built from 13 residues. The germline V gene encodes CDR1 KGHSH and CDR2 LQKENI. The CDR3 is CASSPSGVGEQYF.

V gene TRBV6-1 combines with J gene TRBJ2-2; TCRdb's D gene call, TRBD2, goes unchecked for lack of DNA. The germline V gene encodes CDR1 MNHNS and CDR2 SASEGT. This CDR3 comprises 18 residues. The CDR3 is CASSSRPTGRGNTGELFF.

The chain combines TRBV7-9 with TRBJ1-1; TCRdb designates TRBD1, a call that cannot be tested without DNA. Looked up from germline, CDR1 is SEHNR and CDR2 is FQNEAQ (reference sequence). The CDR3 loop spans 15 amino acids. CDR3: CASSFVRVGDTEAFF.

The genes are TRBV28 and TRBJ1-2. Germline loops: CDR1 MDHEN, CDR2 SYDVKM. This CDR3 is 15 amino acids long. CDR3 region: CASSLPRGAGMGYTF.

This rearrangement joins TRBV5-4 to TRBJ1-6; TCRdb returns TRBD1, unconfirmable since there is no DNA. The CDR3 is 14 residues long. Germline CDR1 SGHNT, CDR2 YYREEE (reference sequence). The CDR3 loop is CASSLPGQTSPLHF.

The chain carries TRBV4-3 and TRBJ2-7; absent DNA, TCRdb's TRBD1 call cannot be checked. CDR1 and CDR2 from the germline V gene are LGHNA and YSLEER. The CDR3 is made up of 16 amino acids. The CDR3 here is CASSQDWGTGAYEQYF.

This chain connects TRBV5-1 to TRBJ2-4; there is no DNA to check the TCRdb D call of TRBD1. The CDR3 runs 15 residues. Germline CDR1 reads SGHRS; CDR2 reads YFSETQ. This CDR3 reads CASSLGGVGKNIQYF.

The rearrangement links TRBV9 to TRBJ2-5; as DNA is missing, the TRBD2 call by TCRdb cannot be tested. Germline CDR1 and CDR2: SGDLS and YYNGEE. The length of the CDR3 is 14 residues. The CDR3: CASSVGGPQETQYF.

The chain employs TRBV7-2 and TRBJ2-7. Germline V CDR1 and CDR2: SGHTA, FQGNSA. This CDR3 contains 12 residues. This CDR3 reads CASSRTTYEQYF.

This chain connects TRBV7-3 to TRBJ1-2; TCRdb reports TRBD1, a call that lacks DNA to check it against. This CDR3 is 15 amino acids long. Looked up from germline, CDR1 is SGHTA and CDR2 is FQGTGA. The CDR3 spells CASSSPDRGRDGYTF.

This chain connects TRBV5-1 to TRBJ2-2. This CDR3 is built from 16 residues. Germline lookup yields CDR1 SGHRS and CDR2 YFSETQ. The chain's CDR3 is CASSLGVAGHTGELFF.